This passage covers 5 T cell receptor beta chains from one sample sequenced in a study of Ad26.COV2.S vaccination and SARS-CoV-2 variants. Method: immunoSEQ multiplex PCR; TCRdb's copy keeps in-frame clones and lacks some. The data show 400,000 to 450,000 clones, around 92% seen once. Treatment in this sample: around 19 received Ad26.COV2.S at low or high dose, single or two shots; several received placebo; per-sample allocation not given. It was on day 63 after the first vaccine or placebo injection that samples were taken. Sample: peripheral blood, taken in a trial of Ad26.COV2.S vaccine versus placebo. The receptors stem from a person between 18 and 65 years old who received the Ad26.COV2.S COVID-19 vaccine or a placebo.

The chain couples TRBV19 to TRBJ2-3; no clear D gene. V was cut by 7 bases and J by 7 bases, with 6 bases left in between. The CDR3 spans 10 residues. Germline V gene sequence: CDR1 LNHDA, CDR2 SQIVND (reference sequence). The CDR3 DNA sequence: TGTGCCAGTAAGGGTCATACGCAGTATTTT. It encodes CASKGHTQYF.

This chain joins TRBV7-2 and TRBJ2-3, with D perhaps TRBD1 or TRBD2 (5 bases each). This CDR3 is built from 11 residues. From germline, CDR1 is SGHTA and CDR2 FQGNSA. CDR3: CAFEGKGTQYF. In DNA form, the CDR3 reads TGTGCTTTCGAGGGGAAGGGTACGCAGTATTTT.

The chain uses TRBV30 and TRBJ1-4; 7 bases map to TRBD1. The CDR3 is made up of 14 amino acids. Germline trimming cut 1 base from V and 10 bases from J; bases unmatched to any gene: 9. Germline V gene lookup returns CDR1 GTSNPN and CDR2 SVGIG (reference sequence). The CDR3 bases are TGTGCCTGGAGTGGTAAGGGGGCGGATGGAAAACTGTTTTTT. This encodes CAWSGKGADGKLFF.

V usage is TRBV5-1 and J usage is TRBJ2-2; 13 positions agree with TRBD2. V dropped 4 bases and J dropped 4; count of bases not matched to a gene: 4. Germline CDR1 is SGHRS and CDR2 is YFSETQ. The CDR3 is made up of 16 amino acids. In DNA, the CDR3 is TGCGCCAGCAGCATTACTAGCGGGGGGGCCACCGGGGAGCTGTTTTTT. As protein: CASSITSGGATGELFF.

V gene TRBV6-5 combines with J gene TRBJ1-5; D is ambiguous. Germline V gene lookup returns CDR1 MNHEY and CDR2 SVGAGI. CDR3 length equals 13 residues. The V end was cut by 2 bases, the J end by 9 bases, with 11 bases between. Here the CDR3 reads CASSYLAEAPQHF. In DNA, the CDR3 is TGTGCCAGCAGTTACCTAGCCGAGGCGCCCCAGCATTTT.